This TCR beta chain originates from a study of regulatory T cells in long-lasting Graves disease. Germline CDR1 and CDR2: SGHAT and FQNNGV. Trimming took 8 bases from V and 7 from J, leaving 20 bases between them. The length of the CDR3 is 14 residues. Through Arm-PCR of CDR3 regions and iRepertoire HTBI primers, TCR beta libraries were built. MiXCR, run by TCRdb on the multiplex PCR reads, gives a single entry per CDR3 protein. Of approximately 400,000 distinct CDR3 sequences in the sample, roughly 24% are singletons; the top ten hold roughly a quarter. The time point: persistent/refractory GD, antithyroid drugs over 5 years with positive TRAb. From PBMCs, RNA was extracted and then used to make the TCR library.

The source material was peripheral blood mononuclear cells (PBMCs), sampled when the disease was refractory, from a patient treated with antithyroid drugs. The rearrangement joins TRBV11-2 to TRBJ1-1; possible D gene TRBD1, 5 bases. The source is a woman in her thirties or forties with Graves disease. The CDR3 reads CASVSLRDALEAFF. DNA for the CDR3: TGTGCCAGCGTCTCTCTCCGGGACGCTCTTGAAGCTTTCTTT.